These 3 T cell receptor beta chains were all obtained from the same sample, sequenced in a study of lymphopenia after photon versus proton radiotherapy. Clones were read by immunoSEQ multiplex PCR, and TCRdb kept only the in-frame ones, dropping some. The table lists 67,000 or so clones, around 87% of them singletons. The sequenced sample was peripheral blood, obtained from a patient treated with proton-based radiotherapy. Source of these receptors: an elderly man with esophageal cancer.

The chain combines TRBV6-6 with TRBJ2-3; D is undetermined. V gave up 6 bases and J gave up 10 bases, with 17 bases separating them. This CDR3 region has 13 residues. Germline-derived CDR1 and CDR2 are MNHNY and SVGAGI (reference sequence). The CDR3 bases are TGTGCCAGCAGCTACAGAGAACGACTTGCGCAGTATTTT. It yields the protein CASSYRERLAQYF.

This clone was seen only once. The V call is TRBV19, the J call TRBJ1-5, with a tentative D call TRBD1 (6 bases). Per the germline V gene, CDR1 is LNHDA and CDR2 is SQIVND (reference sequence). The CDR3 has 17 residues. Between the trimmed V and J ends, which lost 7 bases and 2 bases, there was a span of 21 bases. CDR3 in amino acids: CASTSEGGGWGNQPQHF. The CDR3 DNA follows: TGTGCCAGTACCTCCGAGGGGGGCGGTTGGGGCAATCAGCCCCAGCATTTT.

V gene TRBV7-2 combines with J gene TRBJ1-2; a weak D match, TRBD1 (6 bases). The V gene's germline CDR1 is SGHTA and CDR2 FQGNSA. The CDR3 covers 15 residues. V lost 5 bases and J lost 8, with 21 bases in between. CDR3 region: CASSKRGHLIGGYTF. The CDR3, as DNA: TGTGCCAGCAGCAAAAGGGGACATTTGATTGGAGGCTACACCTTC.